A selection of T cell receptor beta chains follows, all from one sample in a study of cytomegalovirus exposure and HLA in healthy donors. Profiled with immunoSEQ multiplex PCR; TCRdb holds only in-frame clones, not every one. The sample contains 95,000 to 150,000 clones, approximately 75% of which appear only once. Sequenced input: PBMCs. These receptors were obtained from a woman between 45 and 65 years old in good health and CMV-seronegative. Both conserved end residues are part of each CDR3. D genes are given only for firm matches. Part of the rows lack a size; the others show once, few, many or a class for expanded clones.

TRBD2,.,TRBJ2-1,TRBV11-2,TGTGCCAGCAGCCAAAGCGGGAGGCAATCCTACAATGAGCAGTTCTTC,CASSQSGRQSYNEQFF
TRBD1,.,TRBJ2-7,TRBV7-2,TGTGCCAGCAGCGTAGGGACAGCCGAGTACGAGCAGTACTTC,CASSVGTAEYEQYF
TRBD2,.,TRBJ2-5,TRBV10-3,TGTGCCATCAGGGGACTAGCGGGGGAGACCCAGTACTTC,CAIRGLAGETQYF
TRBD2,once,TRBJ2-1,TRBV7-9,TGTGCCAGCAGCTCTCGGACTAGCGGGATCGACAATGAGCAGTTCTTC,CASSSRTSGIDNEQFF
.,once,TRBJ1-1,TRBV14,TGTGCCAGCAGCCAAGACTCCCGCACTGAAGCTTTCTTT,CASSQDSRTEAFF
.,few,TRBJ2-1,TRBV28,TGTGCCAGCAGCGACCCAGGGGTCGAGCAGTTCTTC,CASSDPGVEQFF
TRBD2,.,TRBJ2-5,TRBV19,TGTGCCAGTAGTACTACTAGCGGGAGGGTAGGAGAGACCCAGTACTTC,CASSTTSGRVGETQYF
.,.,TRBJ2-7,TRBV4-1,TGCGCCAGCAGCCAGACACTAGGGACCTACGAGCAGTACTTC,CASSQTLGTYEQYF
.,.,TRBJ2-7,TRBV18,TGTGCCAGCTCACTACAGACAGGGAGGACCAACGAGCAGTACTTC,CASSLQTGRTNEQYF
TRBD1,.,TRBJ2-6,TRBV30,TGTGCCTTTGCGACAGGGCGCTCTGGGGCCAACGTCCTGACTTTC,CAFATGRSGANVLTF
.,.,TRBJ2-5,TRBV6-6,TGTGCCAGCAGTTATCCCGAGAAGACCCAGTACTTC,CASSYPEKTQYF
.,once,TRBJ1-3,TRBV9,TGTGCCAGCAGCGTCGAAACTAGCTCTGGAAACACCATATATTTT,CASSVETSSGNTIYF
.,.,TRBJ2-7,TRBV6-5,TGTGCCAGCAGAGGGTTACGGGAGTCCCGCGAGCAGTACTTC,CASRGLRESREQYF
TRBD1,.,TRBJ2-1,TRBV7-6,TGTGCCAGCAGCTTAGGGACAGGGACGGCTCGGAATGAGCAGTTCTTC,CASSLGTGTARNEQFF
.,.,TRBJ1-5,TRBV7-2,TGTGCCAGCAGCTTAGGAACGGGGAACGGGCCCCAGCATTTT,CASSLGTGNGPQHF
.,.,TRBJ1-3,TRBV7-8,TGTGCCAGCAGCTCTCACAGGGTGAACCCTGGAAACACCATATATTTT,CASSSHRVNPGNTIYF
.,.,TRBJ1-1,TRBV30,TGTGCCTGGATACGGGGGGCCGGGAACACTGAAGCTTTCTTT,CAWIRGAGNTEAFF
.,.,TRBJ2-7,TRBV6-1,TGTGCCAGCAGTGAAAGCGGGCCATTCCCCTACGAGCAGTACTTC,CASSESGPFPYEQYF
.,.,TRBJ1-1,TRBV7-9,TGTTCCAGCAGCTTAGATGCGGTGGAGAGAGCTTTCTTT,CSSSLDAVERAFF
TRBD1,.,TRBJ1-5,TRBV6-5,TGTGCCAGCAGCTCGCGACAGGGTAGCAATCAGCCCCAGCATTTT,CASSSRQGSNQPQHF
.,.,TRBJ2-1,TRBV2,TGTGCCAGCGAAGCTTATTGGGAGGGAGGGGGCAATGAGCAGTTCTTC,CASEAYWEGGGNEQFF
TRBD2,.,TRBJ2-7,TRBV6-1,TGTGCCAGCAGTGAAGTGGTTGGGACTAGCGGGACGGGGGAGCAGTACTTC,CASSEVVGTSGTGEQYF
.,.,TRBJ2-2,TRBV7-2,TGTGCCAGCAGCTTTACAGGGCTTCCGAACACCGGGGAGCTGTTTTTT,CASSFTGLPNTGELFF
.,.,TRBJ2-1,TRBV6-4,TGTGCCAGCACCTTTCGGGTCTGCTTGGCCAATGAGCAGTTCTTC,CASTFRVCLANEQFF